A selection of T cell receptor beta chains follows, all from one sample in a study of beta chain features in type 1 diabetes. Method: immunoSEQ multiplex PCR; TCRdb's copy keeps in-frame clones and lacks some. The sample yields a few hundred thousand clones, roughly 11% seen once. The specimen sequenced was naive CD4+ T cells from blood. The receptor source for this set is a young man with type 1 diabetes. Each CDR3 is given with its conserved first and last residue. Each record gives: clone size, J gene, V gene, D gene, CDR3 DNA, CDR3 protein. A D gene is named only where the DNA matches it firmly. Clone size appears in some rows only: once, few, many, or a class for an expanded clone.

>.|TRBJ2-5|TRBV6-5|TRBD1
TGTGCCAGCAGCTCCCGACAGGGGGGGACCCAGTACTTC
CASSSRQGGTQYF
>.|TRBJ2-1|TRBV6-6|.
TGTGCCAGCAGTTCCCCCCGGGGCAATGAGCAGTTCTTC
CASSSPRGNEQFF
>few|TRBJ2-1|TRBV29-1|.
TGCAGCGCGACCGGAGGACGGGGATCCTACAATGAGCAGTTCTTC
CSATGGRGSYNEQFF
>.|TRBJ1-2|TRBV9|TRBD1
TGTGCCAGCAGCGTAGAAGCTCGGGGACAGGGGGCATGGGGCTACACCTTC
CASSVEARGQGAWGYTF
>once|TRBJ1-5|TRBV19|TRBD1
TGTGCCAGTAGTACTAAAGACAGGGGAGGACAGCCCCAGCATTTT
CASSTKDRGGQPQHF
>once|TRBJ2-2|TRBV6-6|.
TGTGCCAGCAGCCCTTTTGGCAGGGCAAACACCGGGGAGCTGTTTTTT
CASSPFGRANTGELFF
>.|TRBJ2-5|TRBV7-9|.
TGTGCCAGCAGCCAAAAGACCCAGTACTTC
CASSQKTQYF
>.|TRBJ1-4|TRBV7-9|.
TGTGCCAGCAGCTTAGCGCTCGGACAGAGTAATGAAAAACTGTTTTTT
CASSLALGQSNEKLFF
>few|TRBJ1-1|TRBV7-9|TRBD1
TGTGCCAGCAGCCGGGGACAGTGGAACACTGAAGCTTTCTTT
CASSRGQWNTEAFF
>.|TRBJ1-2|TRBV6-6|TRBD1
TGTGCCAGCAGTTCCCGGGACAGGCCAAACTCCTTC
CASSSRDRPNSF
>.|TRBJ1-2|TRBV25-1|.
TGTGCCAGCAGTGAATATCCTTGGGAGGCAGATCGAAACTATGGCTACACCTTC
CASSEYPWEADRNYGYTF
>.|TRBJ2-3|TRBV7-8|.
TGTGCCAGCAGCTTTTTGGCTACAGATACGCAGTATTTT
CASSFLATDTQYF
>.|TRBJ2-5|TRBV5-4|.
TGTGCCAGCAGCCAACCCGGAGGGCGGGAGACCCAGTACTTC
CASSQPGGRETQYF
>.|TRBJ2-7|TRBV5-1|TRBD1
TGCGCCAGCAGCAGGACAGGGTCTGACTCCTACGAGCAGTACTTC
CASSRTGSDSYEQYF
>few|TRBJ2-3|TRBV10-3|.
TGTGCCATCAGTGATAGTAGGGGAAGCACAGATACGCAGTATTTT
CAISDSRGSTDTQYF
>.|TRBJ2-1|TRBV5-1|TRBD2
TGCGCCAGCCGGGACTACTATAATGAGCAGTTCTTC
CASRDYYNEQFF
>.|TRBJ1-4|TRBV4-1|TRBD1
TGCGCCAGCAGCCAAGAGGACAGGGCCGGAAAACTGTTTTTT
CASSQEDRAGKLFF
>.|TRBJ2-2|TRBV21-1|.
TGTGCCAGCAGCAAAGAGGACATGAACACCGGGGAGCTGTTTTTT
CASSKEDMNTGELFF
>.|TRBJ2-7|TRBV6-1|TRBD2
TGTGCCAGCAGATTACTAGCGGGGGACTACGAGCAGTACTTC
CASRLLAGDYEQYF
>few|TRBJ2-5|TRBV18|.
TGTGCCAGCTCACCAGGAGGAGAGACCCAGTACTTC
CASSPGGETQYF
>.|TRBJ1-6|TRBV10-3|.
TGTGCCATCAAAGCGGAGGTCGGCTCACCCCTCCACTTT
CAIKAEVGSPLHF
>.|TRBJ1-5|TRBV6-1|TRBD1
TGTGCCAGCACCCCCAGAGGGGGCGGCAATCAGCCCCAGCATTTT
CASTPRGGGNQPQHF
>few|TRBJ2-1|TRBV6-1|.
TGTGCCAGCAGTGAATTCAGGACTTGGCAGTTCTTC
CASSEFRTWQFF
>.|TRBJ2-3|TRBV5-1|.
TGCGCCAGCAGCCGGGATAGACAAATCACAGATACGCAGTATTTT
CASSRDRQITDTQYF
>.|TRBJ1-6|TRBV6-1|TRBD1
TGTGCCAGCAGTCAGGACAGGGGGAATTCACCCCTCCACTTT
CASSQDRGNSPLHF
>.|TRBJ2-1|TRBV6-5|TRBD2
TGTGCCAGCAGTTACTCAGGTCTAGCGGGGCCGAATGAGCAGTTCTTC
CASSYSGLAGPNEQFF
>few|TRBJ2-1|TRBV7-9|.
TGTGCCAGCAGCTTACTAGGCTTCGATGAGCAGTTCTTC
CASSLLGFDEQFF
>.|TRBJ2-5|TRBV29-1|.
TGCAGCGTTGGACACGACCAAGAGACCCAGTACTTC
CSVGHDQETQYF